The 32 T cell receptor beta chains below were found in one sample sequenced in a study of spatial heterogeneity in lung cancer (dated by TCRdb to between 2017 and 2020). The library was produced with 5' RACE. For sequencing, a NextSeq 500 was employed. The raw public data were reprocessed by TCRdb itself: fastp quality trimming at Q25, MiXCR clonotype calling, in-frame beta chains only. Duplicate CDR3 protein sequences are folded into a single record with the most common DNA and genes. The sample table holds around 18,000 distinct CDR3 sequences, of which 4.5% to 7% were seen once. 10% of the sample comes from the top ten. Taken with the paper, the label for time point translates to: sample taken at primary tumor resection. What the research found in general, with its limitations: A correlation was observed between the number of expanded intratumoral alpha and beta TCRs and the tumor nonsynonymous mutation count.

Antigens for these TCRs are unknown. The material sequenced was lung tumor tissue, taken at surgery. Receptors originate from a female donor with early-stage non-small cell lung cancer.

As regards this clonotype: A single base separates this from a much larger clone, so it may be a read error. The chain couples TRBV12-5 to TRBJ2-5; D remains ambiguous. This CDR3 spans 12 amino acids. Germline values: CDR1 LGHNT, CDR2 FRNRAP. CDR3 in DNA: TGTGCTAGTAGTTTGGTAACTGAGACCCAGTACTTC. This codes for CASSLVTETQYF.

In regard to this clonotype: A much larger clone lies one base from this, so it may be a read error. V usage is TRBV2 and J usage is TRBJ1-2; a possible D gene is TRBD1 (5 bases). Germline-derived CDR1 and CDR2 are SNHLY and FYNNEI. The CDR3 sequence is 13 residues long. CDR3 residues: CASSQDRGYVYTF. The CDR3 DNA follows: TGTGCCAGCAGTCAAGACAGAGGGTATGTCTACACCTTC.

This clonotype showed up many times. CDR3 sequence (DNA): TGTGCCAGCAGTTCTGGACAGGGGGCGTTTTATGAGCAGTTCTTC. Translated: CASSSGQGAFYEQFF. The rearrangement uses TRBV28 and TRBJ2-1; TRBD1 matches at 11 bases. J gave up 8 bases and V 4 bases, and 7 bases lay outside the gene matches. CDR3 length: 15 amino acids. The V gene's germline CDR1 is MDHEN and CDR2 SYDVKM. Full variable domain (remainder filled in from reference TRBV28 and TRBJ2-1): DVKVTQSSRYLVKRTGEKVFLECVQDMDHENMFWYRQDPGLGLRLIYFSYDVKMKEKGDIPEGYSVSREKKERFSLILESASTNQTSMYLCASSSGQGAFYEQFFGPGTRLTVL.

This clonotype occurred many times. This rearrangement joins TRBV7-3 to TRBJ1-1, with 9 bases identical to TRBD1. The CDR3 contains 14 residues. V shed 5 bases, J shed 4 bases, and the junction held 5 bases outside the gene matches. The V gene's germline CDR1 is SGHTA and CDR2 FQGTGA. The CDR3 DNA reads TGTGCCAGCAGCCCAGGACAGGGGAGCACTGAAGCTTTCTTT. Its protein product is CASSPGQGSTEAFF.

Within the sample, this clonotype is medium-sized. The rearrangement uses TRBV12-3 or TRBV12-4 and TRBJ2-2; D unclear. Trimming took 8 bases from V and 2 from J, leaving 9 bases between them. The CDR3 runs to 13 residues. The CDR3, as DNA: TGTGCCAGCTTTGCCCGAAACACCGGGGAGCTGTTTTTT. Translated, it gives CASFARNTGELFF.

The table lists this clonotype with many counts. The chain links TRBV6-5 to TRBJ1-5, with 7 bases identical to TRBD1. Losses at the gene ends were 4 bases for V and 0 bases for J; bases not matched to a gene: 6. The CDR3 spans 16 residues. Germline V gives CDR1 MNHEY, CDR2 SVGAGI. The CDR3 reads CASSLNRGYSNQPQHF. The DNA of the CDR3 is TGTGCCAGCAGTTTGAACAGGGGATATAGCAATCAGCCCCAGCATTTT.

This sequence joins TRBV11-2 and TRBJ2-2; possibly TRBD1 for D (6 bases). The CDR3 has 17 residues. Trimming cost V 0 bases and J 0 bases, with 11 bases left between them. The germline CDR1 and CDR2 sequences are SGHAT and FQNNGV. In DNA form, the CDR3 reads TGTGCCAGCAGCTTAGAGGCAGGGGCCGCGAACACCGGGGAGCTGTTTTTT. Amino acids: CASSLEAGAANTGELFF.

At least ten counts were recorded for this clonotype. The CDR3 here is CASSSPSTGLTYEQYF. Here the CDR3 DNA reads TGTGCCAGCAGTTCCCCTTCGACAGGACTTACCTACGAGCAGTACTTC. The J gene is TRBJ2-7, the V gene TRBV28; D is possibly TRBD1 (6 bases). V was pared by 4 bases and J by 2 bases, with 18 bases between. The CDR3 covers 16 residues. Germline V lookup: CDR1 MDHEN, CDR2 SYDVKM. The entire variable domain, with the rest obtained from reference TRBV28 and TRBJ2-7, is as follows: DVKVTQSSRYLVKRTGEKVFLECVQDMDHENMFWYRQDPGLGLRLIYFSYDVKMKEKGDIPEGYSVSREKKERFSLILESASTNQTSMYLCASSSPSTGLTYEQYFGPGTRLTVT.

The chain recombines TRBV6-5 with TRBJ2-2; D perhaps matches TRBD2 (5 bases). CDR3 length: 18 residues. The germline V gene has CDR1 MNHEY and CDR2 SVGAGI. V gave up 2 bases and J gave up 1 base, with 17 bases separating them. CDR3: CASSYTLRGSVNTGELFF. In DNA form, the CDR3 reads TGTGCCAGCAGTTACACACTCCGAGGTAGCGTGAACACCGGGGAGCTGTTTTTT.

This clonotype is labeled as medium-sized. The V call is TRBV12-3 or TRBV12-4, the J call TRBJ1-2; no definite D call. V lost 3 bases and J 4 bases, leaving 9 bases between the germline ends. The CDR3 loop spans 13 amino acids. Written as DNA, the CDR3 is TGTGCCAGCAGTTTGGAGGGTCCCTATGGCTACACCTTC. Translating gives CASSLEGPYGYTF.

This clonotype appeared many times. This chain links TRBV11-2 with TRBJ2-1; 13 bases are a match to TRBD2. The CDR3 runs to 14 residues. Per germline, CDR1 SGHAT and CDR2 FQNNGV. V dropped 8 bases and J dropped 4; count of bases not matched to a gene: 2. CDR3 in DNA: TGTGCCAGCGAGGGACTAGCGGGGTACAATGAGCAGTTCTTC. It yields the protein CASEGLAGYNEQFF.

Only a few counts were recorded for this clonotype. The chain recombines TRBV20-1 with TRBJ1-2, with D unclear. Trimming shortened V by 5 bases and J by 8 bases, and 15 bases separated the two germline ends. The germline CDR1 and CDR2 sequences are DFQATT and SNEGSKA (reference sequence). The CDR3 is 12 residues long. CDR3 region: CSAETGNQGYTF. CDR3 DNA: TGCAGTGCTGAGACCGGGAATCAAGGCTACACCTTC.

This clonotype has a handful of counts. J is TRBJ2-2 and V is TRBV7-2, with D hard to call. Trimming took 1 base from V and 2 from J, leaving 11 bases between them. Germline values: CDR1 SGHTA, CDR2 FQGNSA. The CDR3 length is 16 residues. The CDR3 region is CASSLVQVLNTGELFF. DNA of the CDR3: TGTGCCAGCAGCTTAGTGCAGGTCTTAAACACCGGGGAGCTGTTTTTT.

This clonotype was observed many times. This sequence joins TRBV18 and TRBJ2-7; 10 nucleotides match TRBD2. CDR3 length: 18 residues. Germline V CDR1 and CDR2: KGHSH, LQKENI. J lost 1 base, V lost 2 bases, and 11 bases had no gene match. The CDR3 bases are TGTGCCAGCTCACCATGGAAAACGAGCGGGAGGGCGTCCTACGAGCAGTACTTC. It yields the protein CASSPWKTSGRASYEQYF.

This clonotype has a count of ten or more. The J gene is TRBJ2-1, the V gene TRBV20-1, with D maybe TRBD2 (5 bases). CDR1 is DFQATT and CDR2 is SNEGSKA in the germline V gene (reference sequence). The CDR3 totals 13 residues. V was cut by 0 bases and J by 9 bases, with 12 bases left in between. The CDR3 sequence: CSARESGEGEQFF. DNA for the CDR3: TGCAGTGCTAGAGAAAGCGGAGAAGGTGAGCAGTTCTTC.

This clonotype was recorded many times. The gene calls are TRBV20-1 and TRBJ1-5; possibly TRBD1 for D (6 bases). Germline lookup yields CDR1 DFQATT and CDR2 SNEGSKA (reference sequence). With 6 bases removed from V and 3 bases from J, the gap between germline ends came to 12 bases. CDR3 size: 13 residues. The CDR3: CSACRQDNQPQHF. CDR3 nucleotide sequence: TGCAGTGCCTGTCGACAGGACAATCAGCCCCAGCATTTT.

The chain carries TRBV7-2 and TRBJ2-1, with D possibly matching TRBD2 (5 bases). V was trimmed by 4 bases and J by 7 bases, leaving 11 bases between them. Germline V CDR1 and CDR2: SGHTA, FQGNSA. The CDR3 runs 13 residues. The CDR3 bases are TGTGCCAGCAGCTACCGGGGAACTAATGAGCAGTTCTTC. Its protein is CASSYRGTNEQFF.

At least ten counts were recorded for this clonotype. The chain combines TRBV19 with TRBJ2-7; D ambiguous. Germline CDR1 is LNHDA and CDR2 is SQIVND (reference sequence). The CDR3 has 14 residues. Trimming pared 3 bases from V and 5 bases from J, leaving 14 bases between. CDR3 sequence: CASSIETFRNEQYF. As DNA, the CDR3 is TGTGCCAGTAGTATCGAAACGTTCAGAAACGAGCAGTACTTC.

This clonotype turned up a few times. The V and J genes are TRBV11-2 and TRBJ1-4; weak D call: TRBD1 (6 bases). From germline, CDR1 is SGHAT and CDR2 FQNNGV. The germline V and J ends were trimmed by 5 bases and 8 bases, with 15 bases remaining between them. The CDR3 is 14 amino acids. The CDR3 DNA reads as TGTGCCAGCAGCCCTGTCAGCGGGGGCGAAAAACTGTTTTTT. Its translation: CASSPVSGGEKLFF.

This clonotype was detected ten times or more. The V and J genes are TRBV7-6 and TRBJ2-5, with TRBD2 matching over 10 bases. The CDR3 has 16 amino acids. CDR1 is SGHVS, CDR2 FNYEAQ, per germline. With 2 bases clipped from V and 5 bases from J, the junction kept 8 bases outside the gene matches. The CDR3 loop reads CASSLYASGSGETQYF. DNA of the CDR3: TGTGCCAGCAGCTTATACGCTAGCGGGAGCGGGGAGACCCAGTACTTC.

This clonotype was observed at least ten times. V usage is TRBV15 and J usage is TRBJ2-7, with 7 positions matching TRBD2. CDR1 is LNHNV, CDR2 YYDKDF, per germline (reference sequence). V lost 0 bases to trimming and J lost 5 bases; unmatched junction nucleotides: 13. The CDR3 totals 17 residues. The CDR3 sequence is CATSRDYLGLQNHEQYF. CDR3 sequence (DNA): TGTGCCACCAGCAGAGATTACCTGGGACTACAGAACCACGAGCAGTACTTC.

This clonotype was seen repeatedly, ten times or more. The chain carries TRBV29-1 and TRBJ2-5; D perhaps matches TRBD1 (5 bases). V was pared by 6 bases and J by 7 bases, with 18 bases between. This CDR3 contains 13 residues. Germline values: CDR1 SQVTM, CDR2 ANQGSEA. The CDR3 here is CSVALTQVGTQYF. The CDR3 DNA is TGCAGCGTGGCCCTGACACAGGTCGGGACCCAGTACTTC.

This chain joins TRBV11-2 and TRBJ2-2; no clear D gene. CDR1 is SGHAT, CDR2 FQNNGV, per germline. This CDR3 contains 17 residues. Trimming removed 2 bases from V and 1 base from J, with 14 bases in between. CDR3 DNA sequence: TGTGCCAGCAGCTTATTCCCCCAGCCTCTGAACACCGGGGAGCTGTTTTTT. Residues: CASSLFPQPLNTGELFF.

This clonotype was seen ten or more times. The V call is TRBV7-2, the J call TRBJ1-4; D is uncertain. V gave up 2 bases and J gave up 3 bases, with 10 bases separating them. In germline, CDR1 is SGHTA, CDR2 FQGNSA. The CDR3 extends over 15 amino acids. The CDR3 region has the DNA TGTGCCAGCAGCTTATCGCACAGCTCTAATGAAAAACTGTTTTTT. The encoded protein is CASSLSHSSNEKLFF.

There are many counts of this clonotype. V and J are TRBV14 and TRBJ1-6, with a possible D match to TRBD1 (6 bases). CDR1 and CDR2 (germline): SGHDN, FVKESK. The V end lost 1 base, the J end lost 11 bases, and 15 bases lay between the germline ends. CDR3 length: 15 amino acids. The CDR3 nucleotides are TGTGCCAGCAGCCAAGGTGGGCAGGGGCAGACACCCCTCCACTTT. Residues: CASSQGGQGQTPLHF.

This clonotype came up many times. V and J are TRBV5-1 and TRBJ2-3; TRBD2 matches at 8 bases. This CDR3 contains 15 residues. Germline assignment: CDR1 SGHRS and CDR2 YFSETQ. Germline trimming cut 3 bases from V and 3 bases from J; bases unmatched to any gene: 6. The CDR3 DNA sequence: TGCGCCAGCAGCTCCCGAGCGGGAGATACAGATACGCAGTATTTT. Translating it yields CASSSRAGDTDTQYF.

This clonotype was found many times. The rearrangement joins TRBV4-1 to TRBJ2-2; D is possibly TRBD2 (5 bases). Germline values: CDR1 MGHRA, CDR2 YSYEKL. CDR3 size: 16 residues. The V and J ends lost 4 bases and 0 bases respectively, with 12 bases between them. CDR3 region: CASSPIAGTNTGELFF. The CDR3 DNA reads as TGCGCCAGCAGCCCCATCGCCGGGACGAACACCGGGGAGCTGTTTTTT.

This clonotype was detected many times. V and J are TRBV6-6 and TRBJ1-1; D is undetermined. The germline CDR1 and CDR2 sequences are MNHNY and SVGAGI (reference sequence). The CDR3 is 12 amino acids. V lost 4 bases and J 11 bases, leaving 14 bases between the germline ends. The CDR3, as DNA: TGTGCCAGCAGTTCCCGGACGTTGAGGGCTTTCTTT. As protein: CASSSRTLRAFF.

This clonotype is medium-sized (0.01 to 0.1%) within its sample. The CDR3 coding sequence is TGTGCCACCAGCAGACCCGGACTAGCGGATTACGAGCAGTACTTC. Protein product: CATSRPGLADYEQYF. The chain combines TRBV15 with TRBJ2-7; 10 bases are a match to TRBD2. After removal of 2 bases from V and 4 bases from J, the junction contained 5 bases not matched to a gene. The V gene's germline CDR1 is LNHNV and CDR2 YYDKDF (reference sequence). The CDR3 loop spans 15 amino acids.

This clonotype has just a few counts. The J gene is TRBJ1-1, the V gene TRBV20-1; D remains unclear. The germline CDR1 and CDR2 sequences are DFQATT and SNEGSKA (reference sequence). V lost 6 bases, J lost 4 bases, and 12 bases lay in between. This CDR3 contains 12 residues. CDR3 in amino acids: CSAYSVGTEAFF. The DNA for the CDR3 is TGCAGTGCCTATTCCGTAGGCACTGAAGCTTTCTTT.

This clonotype showed up many times. V usage is TRBV7-2 and J usage is TRBJ2-5; D gene ambiguous. The CDR3 covers 13 residues. V was shortened by 4 bases and J by 2 bases, with 8 bases between the two germline ends. CDR1 SGHTA and CDR2 FQGNSA come from the germline V gene. The chain's CDR3 is CASSWVEQETQYF. The DNA for the CDR3 is TGTGCCAGCAGCTGGGTGGAACAAGAGACCCAGTACTTC. Supplemented by reference TRBV7-2 and TRBJ2-5, the full variable domain reads GAGVSQSPSNKVTEKGKDVELRCDPISGHTALYWYRQSLGQGLEFLIYFQGNSAPDKSGLPSDRFSAERTGGSVSTLTIQRTQQEDSAVYLCASSWVEQETQYFGPGTRLLVL.

This clonotype was detected many times. The chain recombines TRBV28 with TRBJ1-5; D is perhaps TRBD1 (6 bases). The V gene lost 3 bases and the J gene lost 4 bases, with 13 bases spanning the gap. Germline V gene sequence: CDR1 MDHEN, CDR2 SYDVKM. This CDR3 has 15 residues. CDR3: CASSLSDRLNQPQHF. CDR3 sequence (DNA): TGTGCCAGCAGTTTGTCCGACAGGCTAAATCAGCCCCAGCATTTT.